These 32 T cell receptor beta chains were all obtained from the same sample, sequenced in a study of OX40 agonist ivuxolimab in advanced cancers. Assay: immunoSEQ multiplex PCR; the TCRdb copy retains only in-frame clones and omits some. The table includes 20,000 to 25,000 clones, roughly 80% detected once. Here the sequenced sample was CD4+ or CD8+ T cells sorted from blood, taken in a trial of the OX40 agonist ivuxolimab. The receptor set was obtained from an adult with an advanced solid tumor such as melanoma, head and neck, liver or kidney cancer.

The rearrangement joins TRBV6-6 to TRBJ1-1; D gene unclear. Germline CDR1 MNHNY, CDR2 SVGAGI (reference sequence). CDR3 length: 12 residues. V shed 10 bases and J shed 1 base, with 10 bases lying between them. CDR3 nucleotides: TGTGCCATTTCGAGCGGGAACACTGAAGCTTTCTTT. Its translation: CAISSGNTEAFF.

The J gene is TRBJ2-2, the V gene TRBV19; TRBD2 is a possible D gene (5 bases). There are 15 residues in the CDR3. CDR1 and CDR2 from the germline V gene are LNHDA and SQIVND (reference sequence). Between the trimmed V and J ends, which lost 3 bases and 0 bases, there was a span of 8 bases. The CDR3 region is CASSITGTNTGELFF. In DNA form, the CDR3 reads TGTGCCAGTAGTATTACGGGAACGAACACCGGGGAGCTGTTTTTT.

The rearrangement links TRBV4-1 to TRBJ1-5; D gene unclear. Trimming took off 1 base at V and 4 bases at J, with 14 bases between the two ends. This CDR3 has 16 amino acids. In germline, CDR1 is MGHRA, CDR2 YSYEKL. The CDR3 loop reads CASSQVPGGRNQPQHF. CDR3 bases: TGCGCCAGCAGCCAAGTCCCGGGCGGACGAAATCAGCCCCAGCATTTT.

The V call is TRBV27, the J call TRBJ1-4; D gene ambiguous. V was pared by 5 bases and J by 8 bases, with 15 bases between. Germline assignment: CDR1 MNHEY and CDR2 SMNVEV (reference sequence). There are 14 residues in the CDR3. The CDR3 DNA reads as TGTGCCAGCAGTGTCCGGATCAGTGGAGAAAAACTGTTTTTT. Protein: CASSVRISGEKLFF.

In DNA form, the CDR3 reads TGTGCCAGCAGCTTAGTCGGGGGTCCTCTGTCCTACGAGCAGTACTTC. This gives the protein CASSLVGGPLSYEQYF. V usage is TRBV11-2 and J usage is TRBJ2-5; D is perhaps TRBD2 (6 bases). The J call is in doubt because the DNA end fits TRBJ2-7 better. This CDR3 region has 16 residues. Germline V lookup: CDR1 SGHAT, CDR2 FQNNGV.

This clone was counted many times. The chain joins TRBV20-1 to TRBJ2-1; TRBD2 might be the D (5 bases). CDR3 length: 11 amino acids. Germline CDR1 and CDR2: DFQATT and SNEGSKA (reference sequence). Between the trimmed V and J ends, which lost 6 bases and 10 bases, there was a span of 13 bases. CDR3 protein: CSAKPSSEQFF. In DNA form, the CDR3 reads TGCAGTGCAAAGCCTAGCTCCGAGCAGTTCTTC.

The V call is TRBV7-9, the J call TRBJ1-1; a possible D gene is TRBD1 (5 bases). The length of the CDR3 is 14 residues. Deletions cut 6 bases from V and 4 bases from J, with 15 bases between. Per germline, CDR1 SEHNR and CDR2 FQNEAQ (reference sequence). CDR3 sequence reads: CASRLDQGGTEAFF. The CDR3 DNA follows: TGTGCCAGCAGACTAGATCAGGGTGGCACTGAAGCTTTCTTT.

V usage is TRBV6-5 and J usage is TRBJ2-1, with 8 bases matching TRBD2. V lost 4 bases and J lost 15; bases outside the gene matches: 5. Germline values: CDR1 MNHEY, CDR2 SVGAGI. The CDR3 is made up of 11 amino acids. As DNA, the CDR3 is TGTGCCAGCAGTTCGGGAAGCGGGAGGTTCTTC. Translation: CASSSGSGRFF.

The chain uses TRBV9 and TRBJ1-1; D remains ambiguous. Germline CDR1 reads SGDLS; CDR2 reads YYNGEE. This CDR3 comprises 14 residues. Between the trimmed V and J ends, which lost 6 bases and 8 bases, there was a span of 20 bases. The CDR3 here is CASTEVRRAKEAFF. Here the CDR3 DNA reads TGTGCCAGCACCGAGGTACGTAGAGCTAAGGAAGCTTTCTTT.

This clone was seen a single time. The rearrangement joins TRBV5-1 to TRBJ2-7; D is perhaps TRBD2 (6 bases). Per germline, CDR1 SGHRS and CDR2 YFSETQ. The CDR3 loop spans 14 amino acids. The ends were cut back, 0 bases at V and 2 bases at J, with 9 bases in the middle. This CDR3 reads CASSLAGGAYEQYF. The DNA for the CDR3 is TGCGCCAGCAGCTTGGCCGGAGGGGCCTACGAGCAGTACTTC.

This clone was observed a few times. The rearrangement links TRBV9 to TRBJ2-7; perhaps TRBD1 as D (5 bases). The V end was cut by 2 bases, the J end by 3 bases, with 9 bases between. The CDR3 totals 13 residues. Per the germline V gene, CDR1 is SGDLS and CDR2 is YYNGEE. The CDR3: CASSVDTHYEQYF. CDR3 sequence (DNA): TGTGCCAGCAGCGTGGACACACACTACGAGCAGTACTTC.

J is TRBJ2-1 and V is TRBV7-6; D not certain. Looked up from germline, CDR1 is SGHVS and CDR2 is FNYEAQ. The CDR3 is 15 residues long. V was cut by 0 bases and J by 10 bases, with 16 bases left in between. This CDR3 is CASSLAGSLYKEQFF. The CDR3 DNA is TGTGCCAGCAGCTTAGCAGGCTCTCTCTATAAAGAGCAGTTCTTC.

The rearrangement links TRBV30 to TRBJ2-5; D not certain. The V end lost 1 base, the J end lost 3 bases, and 0 bases lay between the germline ends. The CDR3 length is 10 residues. Germline V gene lookup returns CDR1 GTSNPN and CDR2 SVGIG (reference sequence). CDR3: CAWSEETQYF. CDR3 nucleotides: TGTGCCTGGAGTGAAGAGACCCAGTACTTC.

This chain joins TRBV27 and TRBJ2-7; D not certain. V gave up 5 bases and J gave up 2 bases, with 7 bases separating them. Germline values: CDR1 MNHEY, CDR2 SMNVEV (reference sequence). The CDR3 runs 12 residues. The DNA for the CDR3 is TGTGCCAGCAGTCCTGTTCCCTACGAGCAGTACTTC. It specifies CASSPVPYEQYF.

This chain joins TRBV7-3 and TRBJ2-2; 10 bases are shared with TRBD2. Trimming at V came to 5 bases and at J to 0 bases, leaving 6 bases not matched to a gene. The germline V gene encodes CDR1 SGHTA and CDR2 FQGTGA. This CDR3 spans 17 amino acids. CDR3 coding DNA: TGTGCCAGCAGCCATAAACTAGCGGGGACGAACACCGGGGAGCTGTTTTTT. This translates into CASSHKLAGTNTGELFF. Looking up the rest from reference TRBV7-3 and TRBJ2-2 gives the full variable domain: GAGVSQTPSNKVTEKGKYVELRCDPISGHTALYWYRQSLGQGPEFLIYFQGTGAADDSGLPNDRFFAVRPEGSVSTLKIQRTERGDSAVYLCASSHKLAGTNTGELFFGEGSRLTVL.

The CDR3 sequence: CASSPSQGAWTEKLFF. The CDR3 DNA is TGCGCCAGCAGTCCCTCCCAGGGGGCCTGGACTGAAAAACTGTTTTTT. This chain connects TRBV4-3 to TRBJ1-4; 8 positions agree with TRBD1. The CDR3 covers 16 residues. Losses at the gene ends were 6 bases for V and 7 bases for J; bases not matched to a gene: 13. Germline V gene sequence: CDR1 LGHNA, CDR2 YSLEER.

The chain couples TRBV2 to TRBJ2-1, with 12 bases lining up with TRBD1. The V gene end was trimmed by 5 bases and the J gene end by 7 bases; junction bases not matched to a gene: 9. The germline V gene encodes CDR1 SNHLY and CDR2 FYNNEI. The CDR3 contains 16 residues. This CDR3 is CASSSPGQGASNEQFF. The CDR3 bases are TGTGCCAGCAGTTCTCCGGGACAGGGGGCGAGTAATGAGCAGTTCTTC.

The rearrangement joins TRBV10-3 to TRBJ1-2, with D possibly matching TRBD1 (6 bases). Trimming left V 3 bases short and J 3 bases short, with 17 bases between. CDR3 length: 16 amino acids. Germline V gives CDR1 ENHRY, CDR2 SYGVKD. CDR3 coding DNA: TGTGCCATCAGTGAAGAACAGGGAGGGTCGTACTATGGCTACACCTTC. Protein product: CAISEEQGGSYYGYTF.

The chain joins TRBV27 to TRBJ2-7; TRBD1 aligns across 9 bases. The V segment lost 4 bases and the J segment 2 bases; nucleotides outside the gene matches: 3. This CDR3 region has 14 residues. The germline CDR1 and CDR2 sequences are MNHEY and SMNVEV (reference sequence). The CDR3 loop is CASSWGTGTYEQYF. In nucleotides, the CDR3 is TGTGCCAGCAGTTGGGGGACAGGGACCTACGAGCAGTACTTC.

This clone is categorized as medium-sized. The chain joins TRBV20-1 to TRBJ2-7, with D perhaps given as TRBD1 or TRBD2 (5 bases each). Germline-derived CDR1 and CDR2 are DFQATT and SNEGSKA (reference sequence). Trimming removed 4 bases from V and 6 bases from J, with 10 bases in between. This CDR3 spans 11 amino acids. CDR3: CSAKPGTEQYF. Written as DNA, the CDR3 is TGCAGTGCTAAGCCAGGGACCGAGCAGTACTTC.

This clone appeared once. The chain employs TRBV2 and TRBJ2-3, with D maybe TRBD2 (6 bases). Germline CDR1 is SNHLY and CDR2 is FYNNEI. V lost 7 bases and J lost 6, with 17 bases in between. The CDR3 is 14 residues long. CDR3 sequence: CASISVSGTDTQYF. CDR3 DNA sequence: TGTGCCAGCATTTCCGTCTCAGGGACTGATACGCAGTATTTT.

V and J are TRBV2 and TRBJ1-3; D is ambiguous. Germline lookup yields CDR1 SNHLY and CDR2 FYNNEI. This CDR3 is 15 amino acids long. With 2 bases removed from V and 0 bases from J, the gap between germline ends came to 8 bases. CDR3 sequence: CASSELIGSGNTIYF. Written as DNA, the CDR3 is TGTGCCAGCAGTGAACTAATAGGCTCTGGAAACACCATATATTTT. Variable domain in full (rest from reference TRBV2 and TRBJ1-3): EPEVTQTPSHQVTQMGQEVILRCVPISNHLYFYWYRQILGQKVEFLVSFYNNEISEKSEIFDDQFSVERPDGSNFTLKIRSTKLEDSAMYFCASSELIGSGNTIYFGEGSWLTVV.

The chain has TRBV19 and TRBJ2-1; D uncertain. This CDR3 spans 14 amino acids. V was clipped by 3 bases and J by 0 bases, with 6 bases between them. Germline CDR1 and CDR2: LNHDA and SQIVND (reference sequence). The CDR3 reads CASSIESSYNEQFF. CDR3 coding DNA: TGTGCCAGTAGTATTGAGAGCTCCTACAATGAGCAGTTCTTC.

The chain employs TRBV7-3 and TRBJ1-4; D gene unclear. Germline-derived CDR1 and CDR2 are SGHTA and FQGTGA. The ends were cut back, 1 base at V and 5 bases at J, with 11 bases in the middle. This CDR3 spans 15 amino acids. The CDR3 bases are TGTGCCAGCAGCTTAAACCCAGATCCAAATGAAAAACTGTTTTTT. It encodes CASSLNPDPNEKLFF. The whole variable domain, filled in from reference TRBV7-3 and TRBJ1-4, reads GAGVSQTPSNKVTEKGKYVELRCDPISGHTALYWYRQSLGQGPEFLIYFQGTGAADDSGLPNDRFFAVRPEGSVSTLKIQRTERGDSAVYLCASSLNPDPNEKLFFGSGTQLSVL.

This chain uses TRBV9 with TRBJ2-7; no firm D call. The ends were cut back, 0 bases at V and 1 base at J, with 8 bases in the middle. CDR3 size: 14 residues. Germline V gives CDR1 SGDLS, CDR2 YYNGEE. The CDR3: CASSVEVGSYEQYF. The CDR3 coding sequence is TGTGCCAGCAGCGTAGAGGTCGGTTCCTACGAGCAGTACTTC.

This clone was recorded a few times. The rearrangement joins TRBV28 to TRBJ1-6, with unresolved D. The germline V and J ends were trimmed by 8 bases and 5 bases, with 19 bases remaining between them. Germline V gene sequence: CDR1 MDHEN, CDR2 SYDVKM. The CDR3 is 16 amino acids. This chain's CDR3 is CASGTLPGRDNSPLHF. CDR3 bases: TGTGCCAGCGGCACCCTCCCGGGAAGGGATAATTCACCCCTCCACTTT.

This chain uses TRBV4-1 with TRBJ2-3; 7 bases agree with TRBD1. CDR1 and CDR2 from the germline V gene are MGHRA and YSYEKL. The length of the CDR3 is 17 residues. V was pared by 1 base and J by 3 bases, with 10 bases of the junction left unmatched. The CDR3 DNA sequence: TGCGCCAGCAGCCAAGTGGGTGGCAGGGGGTTAACAGATACGCAGTATTTT. It yields the protein CASSQVGGRGLTDTQYF.

The chain employs TRBV25-1 and TRBJ1-4, with D possibly being TRBD1 (6 bases). This CDR3 comprises 14 residues. CDR1 and CDR2 (germline): MGHDK, SYGVNS. Trimming removed 1 base at V and 8 bases at J, with 11 bases between. The chain's CDR3 is CASSESQGREKLFF. DNA for the CDR3: TGTGCCAGCAGTGAATCCCAGGGGCGAGAAAAACTGTTTTTT.

The V call is TRBV27, the J call TRBJ2-1; D is unresolved. This CDR3 has 14 residues. Per the germline V gene, CDR1 is MNHEY and CDR2 is SMNVEV (reference sequence). V was clipped by 4 bases and J by 5 bases, with 12 bases between them. CDR3 bases: TGTGCCAGCAGTTCAATTGCCGGGCACAATGAGCAGTTCTTC. Residues: CASSSIAGHNEQFF.

This chain joins TRBV28 and TRBJ2-7; TRBD1 might be the D (6 bases). Trimming removed 8 bases at V and 3 bases at J, with 20 bases between. The germline gives CDR1 MDHEN, CDR2 SYDVKM. This CDR3 comprises 15 residues. The CDR3 reads CASCRCVRGFYEQYF. The DNA of the CDR3 is TGTGCCAGCTGCCGATGTGTAAGGGGGTTCTACGAGCAGTACTTC.

V and J are TRBV6-5 and TRBJ1-2; a possible D gene is TRBD1 (5 bases). The CDR3 sequence is 13 residues long. Looked up from germline, CDR1 is MNHEY and CDR2 is SVGAGI. Trimming removed 2 bases at V and 8 bases at J, with 12 bases between. The CDR3 spells CASSYGGSEGYTF. Written as DNA, the CDR3 is TGTGCCAGCAGTTACGGGGGGTCGGAAGGCTACACCTTC.

At least ten counts were recorded for this clone. The J gene is TRBJ2-5, the V gene TRBV25-1; 7 bases map to TRBD1. After removal of 1 base from V and 1 base from J, the junction contained 6 bases not matched to a gene. Germline CDR1 and CDR2: MGHDK and SYGVNS. The CDR3 extends over 16 amino acids. The CDR3 sequence is CASSESSTGVQETQYF. The CDR3 DNA reads TGTGCCAGCAGTGAATCCTCTACAGGGGTCCAAGAGACCCAGTACTTC.